This T cell receptor (beta chain) was documented in a study of shared clonotypes between healthy human individuals (dated by TCRdb to the early 2020s). For the study in its entirety: A few men and a couple of women, aged 18 to 49 years, made up the cohort. For each donor, CD4 naive and CD4 memory were each given three plates, CD8 naive was given two plates, and CD8 memory was given one plate. To estimate repertoire size and how much clonotype sharing occurs between individuals, the study deeply sequenced the blood TCR repertoires of about five healthy adults. Different laboratories and diverse techniques were used to prepare libraries and sequence TCR repertoires, to increase sequencing depth and limit assay-specific biases. Each donor's leukapheresis produced roughly between roughly 0.85 and 9.5 billion PBMCs. What the work shows at the level of the full study, not this receptor alone: Higher generation probabilities were observed for clonotypes shared by all four sorted-subset donors than for non-shared clonotypes. Only blood was sampled, and tissue TCR repertoires likely differ from those in blood. Across a few donors, 4.5% to 6.5% of naive CD4, roughly 3.3% of naive CD8, about 2.3% of memory CD4, and under 0.45% of memory CD8 clonotypes were shared. Pairwise subsampling indicated that sequencing depth was expected to affect the degree of clonotype sharing among donors. Estimated clonotype richness was generally larger for naive than for memory subsets. Even with the large sequencing depth, rarefaction of the sorted-subset datasets indicated that sequencing was incomplete. Because the study included only a small number of donors, the genetic and exposure-history diversity represented was limited.

TCR CDR3 regions were amplified from genomic DNA by multiplex PCR using the deep immunoSEQ assay. Extracted genomic DNA from each cell subset was distributed evenly across all wells of several immunoSEQ 96-well plates, and each plate was treated as a replicate. For sorted subsets, each replicate PCR was loaded with 200 to 250 ng genomic DNA, equivalent to 25,000 to 35,000 T cell genomes. Purified libraries were measured with a Qubit 3.0 fluorometer, size-checked on a Bioanalyzer 2100, and measured again with the KAPA Library Quantification kit. Every immunoSEQ 96-well plate was sequenced on a dedicated single-read 150-cycle Illumina NextSeq 550 flow cell. The original pipeline was this. Because the immunoSEQ output included only junctional sequences and no quality scores, the filtering could not be the same as the filtering used for full-length reads. Sequences were annotated with PyIR, a Python wrapper for IgBLAST v1.9, using IMGT germline references to assign V/J genes and CDR3. Any read was removed if the V/J assignment was weak (E-value above 1e-6), the CDR3 was missing, or the read contained stop codons, out-of-frame junctions, or ambiguous translated residues. V3J clonotypes were defined as sequences sharing an identical inferred V gene, J gene, and CDR3 amino acid sequence. To compute the percentage overlap between repertoires, the number of shared unique clonotypes was divided by the size of the smaller repertoire. RTK rarefaction, the Chao1 estimator, and Recon v2.1 estimates of unobserved clonotypes were used to assess repertoire richness. For all TCRbeta clonotypes obtained by the gDNA method from a few donors, generation probabilities were computed with OLGA. TCRdb provides this immuneACCESS table in a form limited to in-frame rearrangements. Some clones are lacking; in checked studies, under half of them reflect an unresolved V gene, and why the rest are absent is not known. V and J calls and clone size are given by that table; D and trimming were obtained from the DNA. The sample profile shows about 2.1 million clones; just over 90% of them were found once. The ten largest make up 1.5% to 2% of the sample.

CD8 naive samples consisted of CD45RO-negative cells that were positively selected for CCR7, yielding a CD45RA+CCR7+ population without TemRA cells. The donors were healthy, HIV-negative adults with no recently reported acute infections or vaccinations. Only Caucasian adults living in Nashville, Tennessee, USA were represented among the donors. Blood was collected by leukapheresis, and PBMCs were isolated by Ficoll-Histopaque density gradient centrifugation and then cryopreserved in liquid nitrogen vapor phase. Analytical flow cytometry was used to check the purity and quantity of every magnetically sorted T cell population. From each sorted fraction, genomic DNA was isolated and quantified by UV absorbance on a Nanodrop 2000c. V is clipped by 3 bases and J by 0 bases, and the sequence between their germline boundaries is 9 bases long. CDR1 SGHTS and CDR2 YDEGEE were looked up in the germline V gene. The CDR3 holds 14 amino acids from the cysteine to the phenylalanine. Of all the DNA, just the CDR3 is kept, 42 bases in frame from base 1.

On this clone itself: The clone's antigen remains unknown. No qualities accompany the bases; no much larger clone lies one base away.

The clonotype comes from a man aged 18-30 years in good health. Some clones in this sample may be carry-over from other donors' samples. Sequencing used naive CD8+ T cells from PBMCs. According to the study, the label for this sample's cell subset or site signals: CD45RA+CCR7+. Recombination connected TRBV5-8 to TRBJ1-1; no confident D gene assignment can be made. The CDR3 loop reads CASSSLGMNTEAFF. The nucleotides are TGTGCCAGCAGCTCGCTAGGTATGAACACTGAAGCTTTCTTT.